The T cell receptor (beta chain) under discussion was sequenced for a study of T cells in Graves' hyperthyroidism and ophthalmopathy. Study overall: The authors collected peripheral blood at initial diagnosis, before any treatment.

This clonotype came up many times. Germline CDR1 SGHAT, CDR2 FQNNGV. V lost 2 bases and J lost 3, with 19 bases in between. The CDR3 contains 17 residues. Duration under 3 months, a NOSPECS grade of at least 4, and a Clinical Activity Score of at least 3 characterized the ophthalmopathy patients. Each diagnosis drew on symptoms, thyroxine, TRAb, thyroid ultrasound and orbital computed tomography findings. PBMCs were derived from around 10 ml fresh peripheral blood. It was RNA transcripts that yielded the amplified TCR beta CDR3 regions. The HTBI set primed first-round TCR CDR3 RT-PCR. From the multiplex PCR reads, TCRdb called clonotypes with MiXCR, one entry per CDR3 protein. The repertoire holds under 350,000 distinct CDR3 sequences, over 15% seen once, with approximately 57% in the top ten.

This clonotype originated in a woman aged 55-69 years with Graves' ophthalmopathy. Sequenced sample: blood. The chain is built from TRBV11-2 and TRBJ2-5, with a weak D call TRBD1 (6 bases). CDR3 residues: CASSLNPGDTFKETQYF. In nucleotides, the CDR3 is TGTGCCAGCAGCTTAAACCCTGGGGACACTTTTAAAGAGACCCAGTACTTC.